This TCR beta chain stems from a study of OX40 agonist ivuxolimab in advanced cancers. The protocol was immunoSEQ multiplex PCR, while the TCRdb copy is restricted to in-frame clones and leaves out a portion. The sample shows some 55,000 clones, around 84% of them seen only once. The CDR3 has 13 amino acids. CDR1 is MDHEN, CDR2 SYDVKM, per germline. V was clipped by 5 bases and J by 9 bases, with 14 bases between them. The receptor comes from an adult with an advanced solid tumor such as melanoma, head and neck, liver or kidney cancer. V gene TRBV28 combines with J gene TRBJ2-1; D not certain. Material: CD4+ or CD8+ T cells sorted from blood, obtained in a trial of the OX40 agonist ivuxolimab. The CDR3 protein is CASSPQWSGEQFF. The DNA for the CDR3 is TGTGCCAGCAGTCCGCAGTGGTCTGGTGAGCAGTTCTTC. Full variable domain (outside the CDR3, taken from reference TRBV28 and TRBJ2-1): DVKVTQSSRYLVKRTGEKVFLECVQDMDHENMFWYRQDPGLGLRLIYFSYDVKMKEKGDIPEGYSVSREKKERFSLILESASTNQTSMYLCASSPQWSGEQFFGPGTRLTVL.